This paragraph covers one T cell receptor (beta chain) sequence. Its cognate antigen is unknown. Incorporated into the TCR beta cDNA libraries were unique molecular identifiers, which served to reduce PCR and sequencing biases. Researchers reported roughly 0.5 million cDNA molecules coming from 1 to 10 million T cells. TCRdb passed the PCR reads through MiXCR, listing each CDR3 protein once. The sample lists some 690,000 distinct CDR3 sequences, 55% to 70% seen once, with around 10% in the top ten. This sample is part of a study of post-analysis software for immune sequencing data. Findings and limits, study-wide: Comparison with controls showed significantly lower normalized Chao1 diversity in multiple sclerosis patients. Under the F measure, samples that were prepared in one batch clustered strongly together. Patients showed TRBV5-6, TRBV5-1 and TRBV20-1 among roughly 5 TRBV segments more frequent than in controls.

With 2 bases removed from V and 1 base from J, the gap between germline ends came to 9 bases. Germline V gene sequence: CDR1 SGHRS, CDR2 YFSETQ. This CDR3 comprises 14 residues. The TCR was taken from a girl aged 2 to 10 with multiple sclerosis. The V and J genes are TRBV5-1 and TRBJ1-1, with D perhaps matching TRBD1 (5 bases). Sequenced: blood. The CDR3 DNA reads TGCGCCAGCAGCTTCGGGGGAAAGAACACTGAAGCTTTCTTT. This encodes CASSFGGKNTEAFF.